The clone carrying this T cell receptor beta chain appeared many times. The data belong to a study of T cells in Graves' hyperthyroidism and ophthalmopathy. Whole-study context: The authors collected peripheral blood at initial diagnosis, before any treatment.

Ophthalmopathy patients had moderate-to-severe active disease, CAS ≥3, NOSPECS ≥4, and disease duration under 3 months. Investigators excluded patients with uncontrolled infection, other autoimmune disease, pregnancy or lactation. For the diagnoses, clinical symptoms, serum thyroxine and TRAb, thyroid ultrasound and orbital computed tomography were used. V was pared by 5 bases and J by 4 bases, with 16 bases between. CDR3 length: 15 amino acids. Per the germline V gene, CDR1 is SGHRS and CDR2 is YFSETQ. Authors of the study amplified TCR beta CDR3 regions from RNA transcripts. A set of HTBI primers served as the primers for a first-round RT-PCR of the TCR CDR3. One entry per CDR3 protein results from TCRdb running MiXCR on the multiplex PCR reads. Here the sample spans a few hundred thousand distinct CDR3 sequences, about 14% being singletons.

Sequenced input: blood. The chain is built from TRBV5-1 and TRBJ2-1; TRBD1 or TRBD2 may be the D gene (5 bases each). This clonotype was obtained from a woman aged 25 to 39 with Graves' ophthalmopathy. The CDR3 loop is CASSPPGRIYNEQFF. CDR3 nucleotide sequence: TGCGCCAGCAGTCCTCCGGGACGCATATACAATGAGCAGTTCTTC.